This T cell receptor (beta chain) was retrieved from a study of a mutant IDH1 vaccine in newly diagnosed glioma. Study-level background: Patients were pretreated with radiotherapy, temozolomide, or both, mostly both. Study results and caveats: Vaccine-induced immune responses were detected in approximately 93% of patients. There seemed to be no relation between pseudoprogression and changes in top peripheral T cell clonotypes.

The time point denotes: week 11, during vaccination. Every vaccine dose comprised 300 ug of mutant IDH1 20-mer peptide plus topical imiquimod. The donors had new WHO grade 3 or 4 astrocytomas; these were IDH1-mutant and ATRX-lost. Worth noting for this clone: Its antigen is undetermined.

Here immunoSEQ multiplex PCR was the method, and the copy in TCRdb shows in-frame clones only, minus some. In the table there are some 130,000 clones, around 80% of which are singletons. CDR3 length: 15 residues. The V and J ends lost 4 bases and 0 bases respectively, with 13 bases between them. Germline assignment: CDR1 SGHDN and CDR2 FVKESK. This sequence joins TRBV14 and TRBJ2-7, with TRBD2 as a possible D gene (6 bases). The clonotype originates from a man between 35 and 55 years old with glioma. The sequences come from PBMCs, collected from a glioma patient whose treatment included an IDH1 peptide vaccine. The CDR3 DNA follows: TGTGCCAGCAGCCCGTATCGGGGGAGCTCCTACGAGCAGTACTTC. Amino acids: CASSPYRGSSYEQYF. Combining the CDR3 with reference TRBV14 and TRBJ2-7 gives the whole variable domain EAGVTQFPSHSVIEKGQTVTLRCDPISGHDNLYWYRRVMGKEIKFLLHFVKESKQDESGMPNNRFLAERTGGTYSTLKVQPAELEDSGVYFCASSPYRGSSYEQYFGPGTRLTVT.